This is a list of T cell receptor beta chains from one sample in a study of shared clonotypes between healthy human individuals. Using immunoSEQ multiplex PCR, the repertoire was profiled, and TCRdb retains in-frame clones only, with some absent. This table has 700,000 or so clones, around 72% appearing once. The sample taken for sequencing was memory CD4+ T cells sorted from blood. The receptors derive from a woman aged 25 to 39 in good health. Both conserved end residues are part of each CDR3. A D gene is named only where the DNA matches it firmly.

length	V	D	J	CDR3
14	TRBV5-6	TRBD2	TRBJ2-7	CASRRTSGSGEQYF
15	TRBV19	-	TRBJ2-2	CASSIGTANSGELFF
17	TRBV27	-	TRBJ2-6	CASTGQLSSSGANVLTF
11	TRBV30	-	TRBJ1-1	CAWSRVTEAFF
15	TRBV5-1	-	TRBJ2-1	CASSFSVSSYNEQFF
17	TRBV27	TRBD1	TRBJ1-5	CASSLYPPGGSNQPQHF
16	TRBV28	TRBD1	TRBJ1-1	CASTDWGQGDSTEAFF
12	TRBV29-1	TRBD2	TRBJ2-7	CSVLGLANEQYF
14	TRBV2	TRBD1	TRBJ1-5	CASRTGQVNQPQHF
16	TRBV18	-	TRBJ2-3	CASSPAGWEGTDTQYF
15	TRBV28	-	TRBJ2-3	CASSAQDSTTDTQYF
15	TRBV5-6	-	TRBJ1-1	CASSLAPTLNTEAFF
19	TRBV19	TRBD1	TRBJ1-5	CASSMKGTGGSGGSQPQHF
14	TRBV5-5	TRBD2	TRBJ2-3	CASTTAGGTDTQYF
12	TRBV19	-	TRBJ1-2	CASSNGDYGYTF
13	TRBV2	-	TRBJ2-5	CASRDSFQETQYF
17	TRBV28	TRBD2	TRBJ2-1	CASSEPGGLAGGPGQFF
15	TRBV10-1	-	TRBJ1-4	CASSESTAENEKLFF
17	TRBV9	-	TRBJ2-2	CASSVGTLSPNTGELFF
11	TRBV25-1	-	TRBJ2-5	CASSHSETQYF
15	TRBV5-1	-	TRBJ2-1	CASSRNRDAGNEQFF
14	TRBV4-2	-	TRBJ1-2	CASSHPAGVRGYTF
16	TRBV6-4	-	TRBJ2-5	CASSDMIAETQETQYF
16	TRBV4-1	TRBD2	TRBJ2-2	CASSQALAGETGELFF
15	TRBV7-9	TRBD1	TRBJ2-1	CASSPPPGQGGEQFF
15	TRBV11-2	TRBD2	TRBJ2-4	CASSFKVAGGDIQYF
20	TRBV28	TRBD1	TRBJ1-5	CASSFQTGLGVGGYNQPQHF
14	TRBV2	-	TRBJ1-3	CASSEEFSGNTIYF
15	TRBV27	-	TRBJ1-5	CASSLGPYLNQPQHF
16	TRBV19	-	TRBJ2-4	CASSALGVGAKNIQYF
13	TRBV7-8	-	TRBJ2-3	CANLGLATDTQYF
15	TRBV6-1	TRBD1	TRBJ1-4	CASSSLQGQNEKLFF
13	TRBV19	-	TRBJ1-5	CASGRQVGQPQHF
14	TRBV27	-	TRBJ2-1	CASSSLGQSNEQFF
15	TRBV10-3	TRBD2	TRBJ2-5	CAISEWASGAATQYF
17	TRBV25-1	TRBD1	TRBJ1-5	CASSGGTGGISNQPQHF
12	TRBV14	-	-	CASSPLGYEQYF
15	TRBV7-2	-	TRBJ1-1	CASKASALVLTEAFF
15	TRBV5-6	-	TRBJ1-2	CASSNNRQANYGYTF
14	TRBV28	TRBD1	TRBJ2-7	CASSLRQGHYEQYF
13	TRBV6-1	-	TRBJ2-7	CASSERYSYEQYF
13	TRBV25-1	-	TRBJ1-1	CASSPLGGTEAFF
14	TRBV28	-	TRBJ2-7	CASSLEGTPYEQYF
12	TRBV5-1	-	TRBJ2-7	CASSFLGDEQYF
17	TRBV4-1	TRBD2	TRBJ2-7	CASSQVGGAGGKYEQYF